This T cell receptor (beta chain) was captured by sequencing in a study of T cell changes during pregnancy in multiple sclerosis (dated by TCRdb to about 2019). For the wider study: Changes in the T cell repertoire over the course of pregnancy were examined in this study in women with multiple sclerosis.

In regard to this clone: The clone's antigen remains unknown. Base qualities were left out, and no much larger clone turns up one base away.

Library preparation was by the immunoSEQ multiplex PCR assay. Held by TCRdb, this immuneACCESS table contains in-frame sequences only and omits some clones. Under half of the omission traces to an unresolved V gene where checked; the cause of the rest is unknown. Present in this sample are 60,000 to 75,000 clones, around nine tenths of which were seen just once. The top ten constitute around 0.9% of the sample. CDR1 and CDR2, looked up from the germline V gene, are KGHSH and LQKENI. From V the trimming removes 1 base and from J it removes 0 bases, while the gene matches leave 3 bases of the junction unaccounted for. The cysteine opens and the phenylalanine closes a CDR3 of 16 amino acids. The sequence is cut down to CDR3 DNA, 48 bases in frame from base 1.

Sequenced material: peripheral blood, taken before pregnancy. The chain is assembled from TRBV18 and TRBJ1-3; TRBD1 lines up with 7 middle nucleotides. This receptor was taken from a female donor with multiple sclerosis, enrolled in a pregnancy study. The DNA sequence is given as TGTGCCAGCTCACCACGACAGGGAGCCTCTGGAAACACCATATATTTT. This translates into CASSPRQGASGNTIYF.